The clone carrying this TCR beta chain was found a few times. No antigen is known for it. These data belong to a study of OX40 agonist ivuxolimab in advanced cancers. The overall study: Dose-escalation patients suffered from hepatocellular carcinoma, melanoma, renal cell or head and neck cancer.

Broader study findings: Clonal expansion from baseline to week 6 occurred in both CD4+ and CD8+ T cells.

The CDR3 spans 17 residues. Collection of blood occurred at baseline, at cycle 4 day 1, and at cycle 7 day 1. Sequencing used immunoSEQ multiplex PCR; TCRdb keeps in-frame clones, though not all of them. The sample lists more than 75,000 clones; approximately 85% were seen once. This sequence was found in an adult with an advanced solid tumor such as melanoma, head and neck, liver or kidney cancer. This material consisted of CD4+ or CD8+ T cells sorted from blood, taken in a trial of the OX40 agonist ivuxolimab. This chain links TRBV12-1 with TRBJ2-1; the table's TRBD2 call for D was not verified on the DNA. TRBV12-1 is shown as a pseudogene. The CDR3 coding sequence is TGTGCCAGCAGCTCCGACTGGGGAGCAAGCTCCTACAATGAGCAGTTCTTC. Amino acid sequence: CASSSDWGASSYNEQFF.